The clone carrying this T cell receptor beta chain was seen a few times. Its antigen is unknown. The sample comes from a study of T cell responses to AZD1222 COVID-19 vaccine. Sequencing was performed with immunoSEQ multiplex PCR; in TCRdb, only in-frame clones are kept and a portion is missing. This sample carries 170,000 or so clones, around 88% of them seen once, and the ten largest clones take roughly 11%. Germline CDR1 SGDLS, CDR2 YYNGEE. This CDR3 has 14 amino acids. Trimming pared 3 bases from V and 5 bases from J, leaving 14 bases between. Regarding the study as a whole: Spike-specific TCR breadth and depth both grew after two AZD1222 doses.

The gene calls are TRBV9 and TRBJ2-5; D may be TRBD2 (7 bases). The sample here was peripheral blood, taken 28 days after the second AZD1222 dose. The sequence came from an adult who received the AZD1222 COVID-19 vaccine. CDR3 amino acids: CASSEKGGVETQYF. The CDR3 region has the DNA TGTGCCAGCAGCGAGAAAGGGGGGGTGGAGACCCAGTACTTC.